The rows below give T cell receptor beta chains drawn from one sample of a study of beta chain features in type 1 diabetes. Generated by immunoSEQ multiplex PCR, the TCRdb table keeps only in-frame clones and is missing some. The repertoire has about 290,000 clones, approximately 8% of them found once; the top ten carry over 0.8%. Material for sequencing was central memory CD4+ T cells from blood. The receptors originated from a young woman in good health. CDR3s include the opening cysteine and the closing phenylalanine or tryptophan. D genes are given only for firm matches. The listing skips clone size in some rows; elsewhere it reads once, few, many or a size class.

clone_size,v_call,j_call,d_call,cdr3_nt,cdr3_aa
-,TRBV10-3,TRBJ1-2,TRBD1,TGTGCCATCAGTGATGGGACAGCCTCATTGGGGGGCTACACCTTC,CAISDGTASLGGYTF
-,TRBV7-8,TRBJ1-1,-,TGTGCCAGCAGCTTAGCGGAGGACACTGAAGCTTTCTTT,CASSLAEDTEAFF
-,TRBV7-9,TRBJ2-7,TRBD2,TGTGCCAGCAGCTTAGAGCTAGCGGTCTACGAGCAGTACTTC,CASSLELAVYEQYF
-,TRBV6-6,TRBJ2-7,-,TGTGCCAGCAAACCTAGCTCAGACGAGCAGTACTTC,CASKPSSDEQYF
-,TRBV29-1,TRBJ2-5,TRBD2,TGCAGCGTTCATCTAGCGGGAAAGAGCAATCAAGAGACCCAGTACTTC,CSVHLAGKSNQETQYF
-,TRBV7-9,TRBJ2-1,-,TGTGCCAGCAGCTTCAATGAGTACAATGAGCAGTTCTTC,CASSFNEYNEQFF
many,TRBV7-8,TRBJ2-1,-,TGTGCCAGCAGCTTACCTTATAGGGAGAGTGGTAATGAGCAGTTCTTC,CASSLPYRESGNEQFF
few,TRBV11-3,TRBJ2-1,-,TGTGCCAGCAGCTTAGATCCCTCTAGGAATGAGCAGTTCTTC,CASSLDPSRNEQFF
few,TRBV7-2,TRBJ1-2,-,TGTGCCAGCAGCTTACAGGGAGGCATGGGATATGGCTACACCTTC,CASSLQGGMGYGYTF
few,TRBV5-6,TRBJ1-1,-,TGTGCCAGCAGCTTGGGGGCGGCTGAAGCTTTCTTT,CASSLGAAEAFF
-,TRBV7-2,TRBJ2-2,-,TGTGCCAGCAGCGTCCGATCAGGGGCCGGGGAGCTGTTTTTT,CASSVRSGAGELFF
-,TRBV9,TRBJ1-4,TRBD1,TGTGCCAGCAGCGTAGGACGAGGAGAGGGGACAGGAGGGATCTCGAGGAAACTGTTTTTT,CASSVGRGEGTGGISRKLFF
few,TRBV7-2,TRBJ2-3,TRBD2,TGTGCCAGCAGCTTAGTCCCTAGCGGGGGGCCTGATACGCAGTATTTT,CASSLVPSGGPDTQYF
-,TRBV9,TRBJ2-3,TRBD2,TGTGCCAGCAGCGTAGTAGCGGGGGGTAGGGATACGCAGTATTTT,CASSVVAGGRDTQYF
many,TRBV4-1,TRBJ2-1,TRBD2,TGCGCCAGCAGCCAAGACGGCGGGAGTGTAAAGAATGAGCAGTTCTTC,CASSQDGGSVKNEQFF
-,TRBV7-7,TRBJ2-7,-,TGTGCTAGCAGCCACGGGACGGATAGCTCCTACGAGCAGTACTTC,CASSHGTDSSYEQYF
few,TRBV7-2,TRBJ2-1,-,TGTGCCAGCAGCCCCCGCTTTGAGCAGTTCTTC,CASSPRFEQFF
-,TRBV18,TRBJ2-7,TRBD2,TGTGCCAGCTCACCAGCTAGCGGGTATACCTACGAGCAGTACTTC,CASSPASGYTYEQYF
-,TRBV7-9,TRBJ2-5,-,TGTGCCAGCAGCCGGGGCTCGGGTGAGACCCAGTACTTC,CASSRGSGETQYF
-,TRBV18,TRBJ2-7,TRBD2,TGTGCCAGCTCACTCCGGACTAGCGGGAGCAACGAGCAGTACTTC,CASSLRTSGSNEQYF
few,TRBV18,TRBJ2-5,TRBD1,TGTGCCAGCTCACGCGGACAGGGGCGTTTGGAGACCCAGTACTTC,CASSRGQGRLETQYF
few,TRBV7-2,TRBJ1-2,TRBD1,TGTGCCAGCAGCTTAGGCACGACGGGACAGGCGTATGGCTACACCTTC,CASSLGTTGQAYGYTF
-,TRBV7-2,TRBJ1-3,-,TGTGCCAGCAGCCCACAGAGGACGACCCTAGGAAACACCATATATTTT,CASSPQRTTLGNTIYF
few,TRBV10-3,TRBJ2-3,-,TGTGCCATCAGTGCCGGGGACACCACAGATACGCAGTATTTT,CAISAGDTTDTQYF
few,TRBV5-4,TRBJ2-5,-,TGTGCCAGCAGCTTGCGGTCGTACCAAGAGACCCAGTACTTC,CASSLRSYQETQYF
few,TRBV18,TRBJ1-3,-,TGTGCCAGCTCACCGAGGGACGGTTCATCTGGAAACACCATATATTTT,CASSPRDGSSGNTIYF
few,TRBV4-3,TRBJ2-5,TRBD2,TGCGCCAGCAGCCAAGCCCTTAGGACTAGCGGGAGTTGGGAGACCCAGTACTTC,CASSQALRTSGSWETQYF
few,TRBV27,TRBJ2-1,TRBD2,TGTGCCAGCAGGACTAGCGGGGGCCACTACAATGAGCAGTTCTTC,CASRTSGGHYNEQFF
few,TRBV15,TRBJ2-5,-,TGTGCCACCAGCAGAGATAGGACAAGGGAGGAGACCCAGTACTTC,CATSRDRTREETQYF
many,TRBV5-1,TRBJ1-1,-,TGCGCCAGCAGCGGTAGGGTAGGCACTGAAGCTTTCTTT,CASSGRVGTEAFF
-,TRBV4-3,TRBJ2-3,TRBD2,TGCGCCAGCAGCCAAGATAGGGTAGGGACTAGCGGAAAAGATACGCAGTATTTT,CASSQDRVGTSGKDTQYF
-,TRBV9,TRBJ1-3,-,TGTGCCAGCAGCCAGAAAGGTGGGGGGGTCTCTGGAAACACCATATATTTT,CASSQKGGGVSGNTIYF
-,TRBV7-8,TRBJ1-1,-,TGTGCCAGCAGCTTAACCTTAACGACAGGTAGAGGACCTGAAGCTTTCTTT,CASSLTLTTGRGPEAFF
many,TRBV9,TRBJ2-1,-,TGTGCCAGCAGCGTCCATCCTAGCGCCAGCTCCTACAATGAGCAGTTCTTC,CASSVHPSASSYNEQFF
many,TRBV5-1,TRBJ1-5,-,TGCGCCAGCAGCTTGGACGGGGGCAATCAGCCCCAGCATTTT,CASSLDGGNQPQHF
-,TRBV5-1,TRBJ2-3,TRBD1,TGCGCCAGCAGGGGGACAGGGCGGACAGATACGCAGTATTTT,CASRGTGRTDTQYF